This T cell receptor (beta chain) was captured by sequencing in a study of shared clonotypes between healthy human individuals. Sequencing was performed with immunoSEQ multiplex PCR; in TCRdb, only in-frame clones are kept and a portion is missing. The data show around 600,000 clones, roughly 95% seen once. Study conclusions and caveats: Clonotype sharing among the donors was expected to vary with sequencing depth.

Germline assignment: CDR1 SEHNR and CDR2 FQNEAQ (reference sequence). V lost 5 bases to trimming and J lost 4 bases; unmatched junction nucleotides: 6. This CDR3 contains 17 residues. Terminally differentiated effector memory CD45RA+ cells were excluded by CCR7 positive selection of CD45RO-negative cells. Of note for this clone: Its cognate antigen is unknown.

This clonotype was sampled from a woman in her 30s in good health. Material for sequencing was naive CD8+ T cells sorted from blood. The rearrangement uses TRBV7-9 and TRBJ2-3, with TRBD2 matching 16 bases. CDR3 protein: CASSPGTSGRVADTQYF. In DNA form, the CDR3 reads TGTGCCAGCAGCCCAGGGACTAGCGGGAGGGTCGCAGATACGCAGTATTTT. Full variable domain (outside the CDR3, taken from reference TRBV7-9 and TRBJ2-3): DTGVSQNPRHKITKRGQNVTFRCDPISEHNRLYWYRQTLGQGPEFLTYFQNEAQLEKSRLLSDRFSAERPKGSFSTLEIQRTEQGDSAMYLCASSPGTSGRVADTQYFGPGTRLTVL.